This entry lists 27 T cell receptor beta chains sequenced from one sample in a study of molecular identifiers for immune sequencing clone quantification. TCRdb fed the PCR reads into MiXCR, producing one record per CDR3 protein. Of under 600,000 distinct CDR3 sequences detected, 25% appear once; the ten largest clones hold approximately 0.8%. The sample taken for sequencing was naive CD8+ T cells from blood, with Jurkat cell RNA spiked in. This sample's subset: FACS-sorted CD8+CD4-CCR7+CD45RA+ naive T cells. Every receptor here comes from a human donor in good health. Some libraries in this study had Jurkat cell RNA spiked in.

Notes on this clonotype: This may come from a read error, since a much larger clone is one base off. This chain links TRBV20-1 with TRBJ2-3; 14 bases align to TRBD2. The CDR3 is made up of 16 amino acids. The germline gives CDR1 DFQATT, CDR2 SNEGSKA (reference sequence). CDR3 nucleotide sequence: TGCAGTGCTAGAGATTGGACTAGCGGGAGGACAGATACGCTGTATTTT. Translating it yields CSARDWTSGRTDTLYF.

The chain joins TRBV11-2 to TRBJ2-7, with D possibly being TRBD2 (5 bases). The CDR3 has 21 amino acids. The V end was cut by 0 bases, the J end by 3 bases, with 30 bases between. Germline CDR1 and CDR2: SGHAT and FQNNGV. The CDR3 coding sequence is TGTGCCAGCAGCTTAGACCGCGGGCGTTCCCCCCCTATTATTCCTATCTACGAGCAGTACTTC. Its protein product is CASSLDRGRSPPIIPIYEQYF.

There are a few counts of this clonotype. The CDR3 spells CASSLQGFYGYTF. CDR3 sequence (DNA): TGTGCCAGCAGTCTCCAGGGCTTCTATGGCTACACCTTC. This chain connects TRBV12-3 or TRBV12-4 to TRBJ1-2; tentatively, D is TRBD1 (5 bases). Between the trimmed V and J ends, which lost 5 bases and 4 bases, there was a span of 11 bases. The CDR3 is 13 residues long.

Ten or more counts support this clonotype. V and J are TRBV4-1 and TRBJ2-7; D is unclear. Germline V CDR1 and CDR2: MGHRA, YSYEKL. Trimming left V 0 bases short and J 5 bases short, with 8 bases between. The CDR3 has 13 residues. CDR3 protein: CASSQDPKNEQYF. The CDR3, as DNA: TGCGCCAGCAGCCAAGATCCGAAGAACGAGCAGTACTTC.

This clonotype was counted many times. This chain uses TRBV6-2 or TRBV6-3 with TRBJ2-7; D remains ambiguous. From germline, CDR1 is MNHEY and CDR2 SVGEGT. Trimming pared 2 bases from V and 3 bases from J, leaving 11 bases between. The CDR3 is made up of 14 amino acids. DNA of the CDR3: TGTGCCAGCAGTTACGGCCAGGAAGTCTACGAGCAGTACTTC. It specifies CASSYGQEVYEQYF.

This clonotype was seen ten or more times. CDR3: CASSFQQGIYNEQFF. CDR3 sequence (DNA): TGTGCCAGCAGCTTCCAACAGGGGATCTACAATGAGCAGTTCTTC. The chain links TRBV5-5 to TRBJ2-1; 7 positions match TRBD1. V was pared by 2 bases and J by 3 bases, with 5 bases of the junction left unmatched. The CDR3 runs 15 residues. From germline, CDR1 is SGHKS and CDR2 YYEKEE (reference sequence).

The gene calls are TRBV5-4 and TRBJ2-7, with D perhaps matching TRBD1 (5 bases). With 0 bases removed from V and 2 bases from J, the gap between germline ends came to 12 bases. The CDR3 covers 15 residues. Per germline, CDR1 SGHNT and CDR2 YYREEE (reference sequence). In DNA form, the CDR3 reads TGTGCCAGCAGCTTGGGGCAGGGCATGACCTACGAGCAGTACTTC. This gives the protein CASSLGQGMTYEQYF.

The chain couples TRBV7-9 to TRBJ1-4, with 8 nucleotides matching TRBD1. CDR3 length: 14 residues. V was clipped by 5 bases and J by 8 bases; unmatched bases: 7. Germline V CDR1 and CDR2: SEHNR, FQNEAQ (reference sequence). The CDR3 DNA reads TGTGCCAGCAGCCCTCGACAGGGGCGCGAAAAACTGTTTTTT. Encoded protein: CASSPRQGREKLFF.

This clonotype showed up just a few times. The gene calls are TRBV29-1 and TRBJ2-7; D is perhaps TRBD1 (6 bases). The CDR3 length is 15 residues. Trimming took 0 bases from V and 0 from J, leaving 12 bases between them. The V gene's germline CDR1 is SQVTM and CDR2 ANQGSEA. The CDR3 nucleotides read TGCAGCGTTGAAGATTGGCAGGGGTCCTCCTACGAGCAGTACTTC. Encoded protein: CSVEDWQGSSYEQYF.

The chain is built from TRBV5-3 and TRBJ1-2, with D perhaps matching TRBD1 (5 bases). TRBV5-3 is known as an ORF, though its function is uncertain. V was trimmed by 8 bases and J by 3 bases, leaving 14 bases between them. This CDR3 contains 13 residues. CDR3 nucleotides: TGTGCCAGTATCTCCGGGACGGACTATGGCTACACCTTC. Its protein is CASISGTDYGYTF.

On this clonotype itself: This could be a read error, since a much larger clone is one nucleotide away. The V gene is TRBV7-9, the J gene TRBJ2-7; TRBD1 might be the D (5 bases). The germline V gene encodes CDR1 SEHNR and CDR2 FQNEAQ (reference sequence). The CDR3 is made up of 13 amino acids. Trimming removed 6 bases from V and 7 bases from J, with 16 bases in between. CDR3 loop: CASRVGGAEEQYF. The CDR3 DNA is TGTGCCAGCAGGGTAGGTGGGGCAGAGGAGCAGTACTTC.

This clonotype showed up just a few times. The V gene is TRBV20-1, the J gene TRBJ2-3, with unresolved D. Germline V CDR1 and CDR2: DFQATT, SNEGSKA (reference sequence). CDR3 length equals 17 residues. V gave up 1 base and J gave up 0 bases, with 17 bases separating them. CDR3 nucleotides: TGCAGTGCTAGAGGTGCTTTAGGAGCCCAAAGCACAGATACGCAGTATTTT. Its protein is CSARGALGAQSTDTQYF.

This clonotype was found a few times. One junction end does not reproduce the germline sequence, and a read error may be involved. The chain uses TRBV5-3 and TRBJ1-1, with D unclear. TRBV5-3 is an ORF; its function is uncertain. CDR3 length equals 16 residues. CDR3 in DNA: TGTGCCAGCAGCTTGGCGAACGTCCAGATGAACACTGAAGCTTTCTTT. It is translated as CASSLANVQMNTEAFF.

The CDR3 sequence: CASSPGKTSGGYTDTQYF. CDR3 bases: TGTGCCAGTAGTCCAGGGAAGACTAGCGGGGGTTACACAGATACGCAGTATTTT. The chain recombines TRBV19 with TRBJ2-3; 12 positions match TRBD2. Germline CDR1 and CDR2: LNHDA and SQIVND (reference sequence). CDR3 length equals 18 residues. V was clipped by 5 bases and J by 2 bases; unmatched bases: 11.

The chain is built from TRBV4-1 and TRBJ2-5, with TRBD1 identical over 8 bases. This CDR3 has 16 amino acids. The V and J ends lost 0 bases and 2 bases, in that order; junction bases with no gene match: 5. Per germline, CDR1 MGHRA and CDR2 YSYEKL. CDR3: CASSQEMTGAQETQYF. In nucleotides, the CDR3 is TGCGCCAGCAGCCAAGAAATGACAGGGGCGCAAGAGACCCAGTACTTC.

V is TRBV5-5 and J is TRBJ2-7; D is ambiguous. CDR1 is SGHKS and CDR2 is YYEKEE in the germline V gene (reference sequence). Trimming pared 3 bases from V and 1 base from J, leaving 8 bases between. The length of the CDR3 is 13 residues. CDR3 loop: CASSWLNSYEQYF. CDR3 nucleotides: TGTGCCAGCAGCTGGTTGAATTCCTACGAGCAGTACTTC. Full variable domain (remainder filled in from reference TRBV5-5 and TRBJ2-7): DAGVTQSPTHLIKTRGQQVTLRCSPISGHKSVSWYQQVLGQGPQFIFQYYEKEERGRGNFPDRFSARQFPNYSSELNVNALLLGDSALYLCASSWLNSYEQYFGPGTRLTVT.

About this clonotype: A much larger clone lies one base from this, so it may be a read error. The genes are TRBV4-1 and TRBJ1-1; D ambiguous. Germline CDR1 and CDR2: MGHRA and YSYEKL. The CDR3 totals 15 residues. The CDR3 coding sequence is TGCACCAGCAGCCAAGTAGACCCCCAGAACACTGAAGCTTTCTTT. Encoded protein: CTSSQVDPQNTEAFF.

This clonotype was found a few times. The chain has TRBV4-3 and TRBJ2-2, with 9 bases matching TRBD1. This CDR3 comprises 21 residues. CDR1 and CDR2 from the germline V gene are LGHNA and YSLEER. V lost 0 bases and J lost 0; bases outside the gene matches: 14. The CDR3 DNA reads TGCGCCAGCAGCCAAGACCCCGGGACAGGGATTTTTGACCCGAACACCGGGGAGCTGTTTTTT. Protein sequence: CASSQDPGTGIFDPNTGELFF.

To note about this clonotype: Germline is not matched at one junction end, which may reflect a read error. This sequence joins TRBV6-5 and TRBJ2-7; either TRBD1 or TRBD2 may supply D (5 bases each). CDR1 and CDR2 from the germline V gene are MNHEY and SVGAGI. This CDR3 region has 14 residues. CDR3 residues: CGSSPFGTDYEQYF. CDR3 in DNA: TGTGGCAGCAGTCCGTTCGGGACGGACTACGAGCAGTACTTC.

This chain connects TRBV7-8 to TRBJ1-1; maybe TRBD1 (5 bases). V shed 1 base and J shed 7 bases, with 10 bases lying between them. The CDR3 consists of 13 residues. Germline values: CDR1 SGHVS, CDR2 FQNEAQ. CDR3 sequence (DNA): TGTGCCAGCAGCTTAGACGGGGGGGTTGAAGCTTTCTTT. Translation: CASSLDGGVEAFF. Combining the CDR3 with reference TRBV7-8 and TRBJ1-1 gives the whole variable domain GAGVSQSPRYKVAKRGQDVALRCDPISGHVSLFWYQQALGQGPEFLTYFQNEAQLDKSGLPSDRFFAERPEGSVSTLKIQRTQQEDSAVYLCASSLDGGVEAFFGQGTRLTVV.

This clonotype has at least ten counts. V usage is TRBV5-6 and J usage is TRBJ2-7; no clear D. Germline CDR1 SGHDT, CDR2 YYEEEE. Trimming shortened V by 2 bases and J by 1 base, and 7 bases separated the two germline ends. This CDR3 is built from 13 residues. CDR3 sequence: CASSFGVSYEQYF. DNA of the CDR3: TGTGCCAGCAGCTTTGGGGTTTCCTACGAGCAGTACTTC.

As to this clonotype: A single base separates this from a much larger clone, so it may be a read error. This sequence joins TRBV7-9 and TRBJ2-3; D may match TRBD1 or TRBD2 (5 bases each). Germline V CDR1 and CDR2: SEHNR, FQNEAQ (reference sequence). V was clipped by 5 bases and J by 2 bases, with 14 bases between them. The CDR3 extends over 15 amino acids. Here the CDR3 DNA reads TGTGCCAGCAGCCCGTGGGACCGCACCACAGATACGCAGTATTTT. Amino acids: CASSPWDRTTDTQYF. Using reference TRBV7-9 and TRBJ2-3 for the parts outside the CDR3, the full variable domain is DTGVSQNPRHKITKRGQNVTFRCDPISEHNRLYWYRQTLGQGPEFLTYFQNEAQLEKSRLLSDRFSAERPKGSFSTLEIQRTEQGDSAMYLCASSPWDRTTDTQYFGPGTRLTVL.

This clonotype was recorded many times. The rearrangement uses TRBV13 and TRBJ2-3; 9 bases align to TRBD1. There are 15 residues in the CDR3. V gave up 1 base and J gave up 5 bases; unmatched junction bases: 4. The germline CDR1 and CDR2 sequences are PRHDT and FYEKMQ (reference sequence). The CDR3 sequence is CASSLVGTGQDTQYF. CDR3 sequence (DNA): TGTGCCAGCAGCTTAGTTGGGACAGGGCAAGATACGCAGTATTTT.

This clonotype was seen more than once but under ten times. The chain links TRBV6-5 to TRBJ2-7; weak D call: TRBD1 (6 bases). Trimming cost V 2 bases and J 6 bases, with 17 bases left between them. The CDR3 sequence is 15 residues long. CDR1 and CDR2 from the germline V gene are MNHEY and SVGAGI. The CDR3 DNA follows: TGTGCCAGCAGTTACGGGACCGGGACACCACCCGAGCAGTACTTC. It is translated as CASSYGTGTPPEQYF.

This clonotype was detected only once. A clone one base away is much larger, so this may be a read error. The CDR3 does not close with the conserved phenylalanine or tryptophan, likely indicating a read error. The CDR3 DNA reads TGTGCCAGCAGTTCCAGGCAGGGCTACGAGCAGTACTAC. Translated: CASSSRQGYEQYY. The V gene is TRBV12-3 or TRBV12-4, the J gene TRBJ2-7, with D tentatively TRBD1 (5 bases). The germline V and J ends were trimmed by 4 bases and 3 bases, with 10 bases remaining between them. The CDR3 is made up of 13 amino acids.

This clonotype was seen many times. The junction and the germline gene differ at one end; a read error may be behind it. V gene TRBV7-9 combines with J gene TRBJ1-1; no clear D gene. The CDR3 covers 11 residues. Germline V gives CDR1 SEHNR, CDR2 FQNEAQ (reference sequence). The CDR3 DNA reads TGCGCCAGCAGCGCCAACACTGAAGCTTTCTTT. As protein: CASSANTEAFF.

Note on this clonotype: This may stem from a read error, because a much larger clone lies one nucleotide away. V is TRBV7-6 and J is TRBJ2-5; tentative D call: TRBD2 (5 bases). There are 13 residues in the CDR3. CDR1 SGHVS and CDR2 FNYEAQ come from the germline V gene. V was clipped by 11 bases and J by 5 bases, with 18 bases between them. Here the CDR3 reads CAGHGLAHETQYF. CDR3 nucleotides: TGTGCCGGCCACGGCCTAGCCCACGAGACCCAGTACTTC. Together with reference TRBV7-6 and TRBJ2-5, the CDR3 gives the full variable domain: GAGVSQSPRYKVTKRGQDVALRCDPISGHVSLYWYRQALGQGPEFLTYFNYEAQQDKSGLPNDRFSAERPEGSISTLTIQRTEQRDSAMYRCAGHGLAHETQYFGPGTRLLVL.